The present entry profiles one TCR beta chain with its context. Its antigen is not yet known. No quality values exist for individual bases; no much larger clone is one base distant. The data were taken from a study of blood T cell repertoires in COVID-19 (TCRdb year 2020). Regarding the study in general: Collaborator samples came from the United States, Italy and Spain and covered acute and convalescent phases of COVID-19. The repertoires were released in a freely available public database intended as a resource for research on the immune response to SARS-CoV-2. HLA class I and class II types, where available, came from metadata supplied by the sample provider rather than from assay-based typing. Samples came from the ongoing ImmuneRACE study (first 160 participants) plus 1,254 subjects from 6 global collaborators. Nearly every sample came with metadata listing a de-identified subject ID, COVID-19 status, age in years and sex. Subjects who had been exposed to COVID-19, were actively infected with it, or had recovered from it provided the deeply sampled blood TCRbeta repertoires that made up the dataset. The material from the prospective study consisted of cDNA or gDNA derived from T cells, B-cell-depleted T cells, or PBMCs. Results the study describes overall, beyond this receptor: The quantity of clinical and demographic metadata differed by source and by participant and was supplied without curation.

CDR1 and CDR2, per the germline V gene, are KGHSH and LQKENI. V is pruned by 2 bases and J by 5 bases, leaving 2 bases of the junction without a gene match. From the cysteine up to the phenylalanine, the CDR3 has a length of 13 residues. The sequence is cut down to CDR3 DNA, 39 bases in frame from base 1. TCRbeta CDR3 regions were amplified from genomic DNA using the immunoSEQ Assay, a bias-controlled multiplex PCR. The published analysis was carried out like this. The number of nucleated cells in each sample was estimated from the amplification of reference gene primers within the assay. Sequence reads were collapsed and filtered to measure the absolute abundance of every unique TCRbeta CDR3 rearrangement. For each sample, productive Simpson clonality was calculated by taking the square root of Simpson's diversity index across productive rearrangements. Here the immuneACCESS table is served through TCRdb, limited to in-frame sequences with V and J called. Missing clones are a known gap in these copies; in checked studies unresolved V genes cover under half, and the rest lacks a known reason. D and trimming were read from the DNA, whereas the V and J calls and clone size are those reported in that table. Present in this sample are roughly 260,000 clones, about 87% of which were seen just once. Of the sample, approximately 3.8% is held by the ten largest clones.

Another Seattle source contributed samples from volunteer blood donors who had recovered from COVID-19. The collaborating institutions used their own protocols to collect whole blood in K2EDTA tubes. For TCRbeta analysis, collaborator samples were shipped as frozen whole blood, as isolated PBMCs, or as DNA extracted from either sample type. The source material was peripheral blood. The V gene is TRBV18 and the J gene is TRBJ2-5; 7 bases in the middle match TRBD2. The receptor's source is a man aged 55 to 70 who had recovered from COVID-19. Here the CDR3 is given as CASSPRRGETQYF. In nucleotides, the sequence is TGTGCCAGCTCACCAAGGCGGGGGGAGACCCAGTACTTC. Beyond the CDR3, the reference TRBV18 and TRBJ2-5 genes provide the residues; the full variable domain reads: NAGVMQNPRHLVRRRGQEARLRCSPMKGHSHVYWYRQLPEEGLKFMVYLQKENIIDESGMPKERFSAEFPKEGPSILRIQQVVRGDSAAYFCASSPRRGETQYFGPGTRLLVL.